These 9 T cell receptor beta chains originate from one sample sequenced in a study of blood T cell repertoires in COVID-19. The data were produced by immunoSEQ multiplex PCR, yet TCRdb's version contains in-frame clones alone and is incomplete. Of fewer than 250,000 clones in the sample, more than 70% were seen once. The sample was peripheral blood. The receptors shown here come from a man aged 50-59 years with active or convalescent COVID-19.

V and J are TRBV9 and TRBJ1-2; TRBD1 agrees at 7 bases. Germline V gives CDR1 SGDLS, CDR2 YYNGEE. The CDR3 contains 14 residues. V trimming: 0 bases; J trimming: 4 bases; junction bases outside the gene matches: 3. CDR3 DNA sequence: TGTGCCAGCAGCGTAGGCAGGGGGGCCTATGGCTACACCTTC. This translates into CASSVGRGAYGYTF.

This clone turned up a few times. CDR3 sequence reads: CASPRDGRYEQYF. The CDR3 coding sequence is TGTGCCAGCCCTCGAGACGGGAGATACGAGCAGTACTTC. This sequence joins TRBV6-5 and TRBJ2-7, with D possibly matching TRBD2 (6 bases). Germline V gene data show CDR1 as MNHEY and CDR2 as SVGAGI. This CDR3 comprises 13 residues. V gave up 8 bases and J gave up 4 bases, with 15 bases separating them.

The V call is TRBV5-1, the J call TRBJ2-1; 9 nucleotides align to TRBD2. CDR1 is SGHRS and CDR2 is YFSETQ in the germline V gene. The trim removed 1 base at V and 7 bases at J, leaving 3 bases unmatched. This CDR3 is 14 amino acids long. The CDR3 loop is CASSLFSGSNEQFF. Written as DNA, the CDR3 is TGCGCCAGCAGCTTGTTTAGCGGGAGTAATGAGCAGTTCTTC. The full variable domain, its missing parts supplied by reference TRBV5-1 and TRBJ2-1, is KAGVTQTPRYLIKTRGQQVTLSCSPISGHRSVSWYQQTPGQGLQFLFEYFSETQRNKGNFPGRFSGRQFSNSRSEMNVSTLELGDSALYLCASSLFSGSNEQFFGPGTRLTVL.

This chain joins TRBV3-1 (or the pseudogene TRBV3-2) and TRBJ1-3, with 9 bases fitting TRBD1. CDR1 is LGHDT, CDR2 YNNKEL, per germline (reference sequence). The CDR3 runs 15 residues. The junction had 3 bases not matched to a gene; V was cut back by 6 bases and J by 0 bases. CDR3 sequence (DNA): TGTGCCAGCAGGCCGACAGGGGGCTCTGGAAACACCATATATTTT. It encodes CASRPTGGSGNTIYF.

This clone showed up just once. The V and J genes are TRBV6-6 and TRBJ1-4, with TRBD1 matching 9 bases. There are 17 residues in the CDR3. V gave up 6 bases and J gave up 2 bases; unmatched junction bases: 10. Germline-derived CDR1 and CDR2 are MNHNY and SVGAGI (reference sequence). The CDR3 reads CASSRSPGTGTNEKLFF. The CDR3 DNA sequence: TGTGCCAGCAGCCGAAGTCCCGGGACAGGGACTAATGAAAAACTGTTTTTT.

V is TRBV7-8 and J is TRBJ2-6, with 8 bases identical to TRBD1. Germline trimming cut 4 bases from V and 2 bases from J; bases unmatched to any gene: 10. Germline loops: CDR1 SGHVS, CDR2 FQNEAQ. This CDR3 comprises 18 residues. The CDR3 reads CASSWNRGELTGANVLTF. The DNA of the CDR3 is TGTGCCAGCAGCTGGAACAGGGGGGAGTTGACTGGGGCCAACGTCCTGACTTTC.

The chain recombines TRBV11-2 with TRBJ1-3; D is undetermined. CDR1 is SGHAT and CDR2 is FQNNGV in the germline V gene. The CDR3 is 16 residues long. The V gene lost 6 bases and the J gene lost 0 bases, with 15 bases spanning the gap. CDR3 loop: CASSPRAGYSGNTIYF. Here the CDR3 DNA reads TGTGCCAGCAGTCCCCGGGCGGGGTACTCTGGAAACACCATATATTTT. Full variable domain (remainder filled in from reference TRBV11-2 and TRBJ1-3): EAGVAQSPRYKIIEKRQSVAFWCNPISGHATLYWYQQILGQGPKLLIQFQNNGVVDDSQLPKDRFSAERLKGVDSTLKIQPAKLEDSAVYLCASSPRAGYSGNTIYFGEGSWLTVV.

A single count supports this clone. Lacking the conserved final phenylalanine or tryptophan, this CDR3 likely reflects a read error. No DNA is shown, since the ends of the CDR3 on it are uncertain; the CDR3 is the one TCRdb lists. The gene calls are TRBV7-6 and TRBJ1-4; the table's TRBD1 call for D was not verified on the DNA. The length of the CDR3 is 11 amino acids, counting both ends. The germline V gene has CDR1 SGHVS and CDR2 FNYEAQ. CDR3 in amino acids: CASSSYRQGLG.

This clone has a handful of counts. The CDR3 DNA reads as TGTGCCAGCTCACCCAGGGGTAGCACTGAAGCTTTCTTT. Translated, it gives CASSPRGSTEAFF. The chain uses TRBV18 and TRBJ1-1; tentatively, D is TRBD1 (6 bases). The CDR3 consists of 13 residues. The germline V gene encodes CDR1 KGHSH and CDR2 LQKENI. With 3 bases removed from V and 4 bases from J, the gap between germline ends came to 9 bases.